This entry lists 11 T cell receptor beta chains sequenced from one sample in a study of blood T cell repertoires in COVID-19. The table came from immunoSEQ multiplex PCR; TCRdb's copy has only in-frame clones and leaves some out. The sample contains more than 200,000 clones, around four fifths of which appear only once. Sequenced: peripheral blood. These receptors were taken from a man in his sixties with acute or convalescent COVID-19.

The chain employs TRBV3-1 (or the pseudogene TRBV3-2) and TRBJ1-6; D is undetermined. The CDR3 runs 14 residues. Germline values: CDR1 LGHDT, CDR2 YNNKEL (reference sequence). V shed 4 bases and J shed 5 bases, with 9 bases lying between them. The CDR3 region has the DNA TGTGCCAGCAGCCTCGGGAGGGATAATTCACCCCTCCACTTT. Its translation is CASSLGRDNSPLHF.

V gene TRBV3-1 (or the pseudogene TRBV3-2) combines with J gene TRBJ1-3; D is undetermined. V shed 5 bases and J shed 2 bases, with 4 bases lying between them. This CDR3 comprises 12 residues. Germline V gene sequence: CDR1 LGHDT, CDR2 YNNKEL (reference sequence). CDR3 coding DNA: TGTGCCAGCAGCGAGACTGGAAACACCATATATTTT. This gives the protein CASSETGNTIYF.

CDR3: CASSYSRDSYNSPLHF. CDR3 nucleotides: TGTGCCAGCAGTTACTCCCGGGACTCCTATAATTCACCCCTCCACTTT. The chain carries TRBV6-5 and TRBJ1-6; D unresolved. Germline loops: CDR1 MNHEY, CDR2 SVGAGI. The CDR3 runs to 16 residues. V was clipped by 0 bases and J by 0 bases, with 6 bases between them.

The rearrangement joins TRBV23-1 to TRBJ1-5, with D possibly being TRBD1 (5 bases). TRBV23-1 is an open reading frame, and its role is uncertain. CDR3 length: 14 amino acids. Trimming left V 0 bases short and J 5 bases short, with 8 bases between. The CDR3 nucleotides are TGCGCCAGCAGTCAATCGCGCAGGGATCAGCCCCAGCATTTT. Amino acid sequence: CASSQSRRDQPQHF.

CDR3 protein: CASSQGNRDLHF. CDR3 sequence (DNA): TGTGCCAGCAGCCAAGGTAACAGGGACCTCCACTTT. The chain employs TRBV12-3 or TRBV12-4 and TRBJ1-6; perhaps TRBD1 as D (6 bases). The length of the CDR3 is 12 residues. V was shortened by 6 bases and J by 15 bases, with 15 bases between the two germline ends.

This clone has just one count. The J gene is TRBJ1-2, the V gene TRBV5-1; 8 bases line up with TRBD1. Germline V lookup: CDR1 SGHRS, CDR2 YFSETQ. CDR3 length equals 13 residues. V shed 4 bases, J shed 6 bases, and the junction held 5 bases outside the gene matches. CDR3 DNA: TGCGCCAGCAGCACGGACAGGGCCGATGGCTACACCTTC. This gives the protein CASSTDRADGYTF. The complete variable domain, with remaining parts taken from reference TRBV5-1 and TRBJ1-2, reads KAGVTQTPRYLIKTRGQQVTLSCSPISGHRSVSWYQQTPGQGLQFLFEYFSETQRNKGNFPGRFSGRQFSNSRSEMNVSTLELGDSALYLCASSTDRADGYTFGSGTRLTVV.

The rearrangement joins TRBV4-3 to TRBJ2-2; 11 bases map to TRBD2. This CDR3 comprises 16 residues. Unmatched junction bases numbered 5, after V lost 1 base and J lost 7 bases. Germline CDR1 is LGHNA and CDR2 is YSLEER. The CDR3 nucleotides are TGCGCCAGCAGCCAAGGTACTAGCGGGAGCGTCGGGGAGCTGTTTTTT. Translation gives CASSQGTSGSVGELFF.

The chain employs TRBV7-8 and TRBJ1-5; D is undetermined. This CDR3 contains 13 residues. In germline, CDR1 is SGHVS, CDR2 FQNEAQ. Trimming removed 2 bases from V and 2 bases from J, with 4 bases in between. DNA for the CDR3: TGTGCCAGCAGCTTAACAGGCAATCAGCCCCAGCATTTT. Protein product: CASSLTGNQPQHF.

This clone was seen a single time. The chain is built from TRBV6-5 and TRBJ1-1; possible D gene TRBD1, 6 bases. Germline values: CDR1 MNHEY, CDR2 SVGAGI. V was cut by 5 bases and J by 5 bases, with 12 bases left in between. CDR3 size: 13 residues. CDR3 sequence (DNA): TGTGCCAGCAGTAACAGGGCTAATACTGAAGCTTTCTTT. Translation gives CASSNRANTEAFF.

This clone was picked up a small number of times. The CDR3: CASSTTFGGNSGNTIYF. Written as DNA, the CDR3 is TGTGCCAGCAGCACCACCTTCGGGGGAAACTCTGGAAACACCATATATTTT. The rearrangement links TRBV9 to TRBJ1-3; D perhaps matches TRBD1 (5 bases). V lost 4 bases, J lost 0 bases, and 17 bases lay in between. This CDR3 has 17 residues. CDR1 is SGDLS, CDR2 YYNGEE, per germline.

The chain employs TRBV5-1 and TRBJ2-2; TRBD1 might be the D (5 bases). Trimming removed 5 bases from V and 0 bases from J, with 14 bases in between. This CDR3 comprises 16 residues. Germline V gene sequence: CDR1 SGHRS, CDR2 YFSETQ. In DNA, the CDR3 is TGCGCCAGCAGTTACGACAGCCACGCGAACACCGGGGAGCTGTTTTTT. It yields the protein CASSYDSHANTGELFF.